This T cell receptor beta chain appears in the sequencing data of a study of PD-L1 blockade in urothelial cancer. About the research overall: Blood was analyzed 3 weeks (second dose) and 6 weeks after treatment start.

CDR1 is MDHEN and CDR2 is SYDVKM in the germline V gene. The CDR3 runs to 15 residues. The V and J ends lost 5 bases and 3 bases, in that order; junction bases with no gene match: 6. Produced via immunoSEQ multiplex PCR; TCRdb's table is partial and in-frame only. Here the sample spans 95,000 to 150,000 clones, about 84% being singletons. Sample time point: peripheral blood 6 weeks after treatment start. J is TRBJ2-7 and V is TRBV28, with TRBD2 identical over 11 bases. Sequenced material: PBMCs, taken around atezolizumab (anti-PD-L1) treatment. The source of this sequence is a man in his fifties with urothelial cancer. The DNA for the CDR3 is TGTGCCAGCAGTCCGGCTAGCGGGAGGATCTACGAGCAGTACTTC. It is translated as CASSPASGRIYEQYF. Full variable domain (outside the CDR3, taken from reference TRBV28 and TRBJ2-7): DVKVTQSSRYLVKRTGEKVFLECVQDMDHENMFWYRQDPGLGLRLIYFSYDVKMKEKGDIPEGYSVSREKKERFSLILESASTNQTSMYLCASSPASGRIYEQYFGPGTRLTVT.